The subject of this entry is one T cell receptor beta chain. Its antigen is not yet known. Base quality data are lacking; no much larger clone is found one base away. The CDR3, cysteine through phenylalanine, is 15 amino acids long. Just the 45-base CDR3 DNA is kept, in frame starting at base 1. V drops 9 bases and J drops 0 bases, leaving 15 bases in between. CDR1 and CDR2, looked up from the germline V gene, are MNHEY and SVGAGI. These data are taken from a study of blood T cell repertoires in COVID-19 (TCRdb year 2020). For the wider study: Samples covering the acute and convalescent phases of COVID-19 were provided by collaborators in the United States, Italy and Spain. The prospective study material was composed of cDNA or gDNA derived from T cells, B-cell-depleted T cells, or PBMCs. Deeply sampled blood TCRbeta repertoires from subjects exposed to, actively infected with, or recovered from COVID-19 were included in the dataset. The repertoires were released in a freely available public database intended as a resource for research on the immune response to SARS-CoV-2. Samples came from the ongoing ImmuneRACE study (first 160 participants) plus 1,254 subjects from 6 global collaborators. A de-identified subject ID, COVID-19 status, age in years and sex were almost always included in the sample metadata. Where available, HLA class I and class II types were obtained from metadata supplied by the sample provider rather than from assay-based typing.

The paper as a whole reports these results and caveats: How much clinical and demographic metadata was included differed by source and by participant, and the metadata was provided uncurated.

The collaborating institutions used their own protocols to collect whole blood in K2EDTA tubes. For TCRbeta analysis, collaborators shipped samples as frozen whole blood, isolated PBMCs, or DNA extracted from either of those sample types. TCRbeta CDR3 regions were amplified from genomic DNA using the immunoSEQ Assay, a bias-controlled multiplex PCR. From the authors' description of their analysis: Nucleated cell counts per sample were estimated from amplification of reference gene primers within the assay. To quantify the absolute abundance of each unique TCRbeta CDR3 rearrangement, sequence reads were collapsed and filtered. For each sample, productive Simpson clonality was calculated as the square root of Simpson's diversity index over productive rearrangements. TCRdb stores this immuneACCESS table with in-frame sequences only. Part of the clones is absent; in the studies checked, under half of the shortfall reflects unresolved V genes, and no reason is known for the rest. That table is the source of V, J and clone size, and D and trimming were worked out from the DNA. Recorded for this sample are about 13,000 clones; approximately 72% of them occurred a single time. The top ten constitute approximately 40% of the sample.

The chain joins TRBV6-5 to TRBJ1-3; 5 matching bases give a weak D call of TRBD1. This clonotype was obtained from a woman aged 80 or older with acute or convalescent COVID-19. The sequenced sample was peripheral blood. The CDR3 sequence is CASISQASSGNTIYF. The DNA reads TGTGCCAGTATTTCACAGGCAAGCTCTGGAAACACCATATATTTT.